The subject of this entry is one T cell receptor beta chain. Its target is not known. Generated by immunoSEQ multiplex PCR, the TCRdb table keeps only in-frame clones and is missing some. The sample lists tens of thousands of clones; roughly 74% were seen once. The data are from a study of vaccination effects on CD4 cells after COVID-19. The V end was cut by 4 bases, the J end by 7 bases, with 15 bases between. There are 13 residues in the CDR3. Germline CDR1 reads SQVTM; CDR2 reads ANQGSEA. CD4+ T cells were isolated after around ten days of culture. People in the vaccine group had not been infected with SARS-CoV-2 before, and their nucleocapsid antibodies were negative.

The source of this sequence is a human donor who received a COVID-19 vaccine. The sample was CD4+ T cells from PBMCs cultured without peptide, taken before COVID-19 vaccination. The chain links TRBV29-1 to TRBJ2-3; D unresolved. The CDR3 DNA follows: TGCAGCGTTGGGCCTAGTATTAAGAATACGCAGTATTTT. Its protein is CSVGPSIKNTQYF.